This T cell receptor beta chain was identified during a study of cytomegalovirus exposure and HLA in healthy donors. Study-level information: Later, an analysis reported that the 130 or so validation repertoires had used the same platform as the roughly 680 first-cohort repertoires.

Regarding the study as a whole: One later analysis, an examination of the 100 to 150 validation repertoires, found that first-cohort TCR clusters tended to co-occur in them.

Details on this clone: Its specificity is not known.

Generated by immunoSEQ multiplex PCR, the TCRdb table keeps only in-frame clones and is missing some. Of some 180,000 clones in the sample, approximately 89% are singletons; the top ten hold more than 5.5%. The receptor's source is a man under 40 in good health and CMV-seropositive. Input material: PBMCs.

This CDR3 reads CASSGGRSTQYF. CDR3 bases: TGCGCCAGTAGCGGGGGTAGGAGTACGCAGTATTTT. The V gene is TRBV4-1, the J gene TRBJ2-3, with 9 bases lining up with TRBD2. Germline values: CDR1 MGHRA, CDR2 YSYEKL. V shed 9 bases, J shed 8 bases, and the junction held 6 bases outside the gene matches. The CDR3 is made up of 12 amino acids.